This note documents a single T cell receptor (beta chain) sequence. The antigen is unknown. Germline-derived CDR1 and CDR2 are SNHLY and FYNNEI. The CDR3 covers 17 residues. V lost 4 bases and J lost 2; bases outside the gene matches: 8. This record belongs to a study of shared clonotypes between healthy human individuals. Study-level points and caveats: Owing to a small donor count, the genetic and exposure-history diversity represented was limited.

The assay was immunoSEQ multiplex PCR, and TCRdb's table has in-frame clones only and misses some. The table has 950,000 to 1,200,000 clones, approximately 80% seen once. This clonotype originated in a man aged 18 to 30 in good health. Some clones in this sample may be carry-over from other donors' samples. The sample consisted of memory CD4+ T cells from PBMCs. Subset denoted: CD45RA-negative fraction. V usage is TRBV2 and J usage is TRBJ2-7, with 13 nucleotides matching TRBD2. CDR3 residues: CASSVRTSGSRTYEQYF. DNA of the CDR3: TGTGCCAGCAGTGTACGGACTAGCGGGAGTCGTACCTACGAGCAGTACTTC.